The next 30 T cell receptor beta chains were all read from a single sample in a study of T-cell reconstitution after alpha-beta-depleted transplantation in children. Researchers prepared the TCRbeta library using unique molecular identifiers, the study reports. TCRdb re-analysed the PCR reads in MiXCR, keeping a single row per CDR3 protein. The table shows fewer than 550,000 distinct CDR3 sequences, with about a sixth occurring only once. The sample in question was PBMCs, mostly from graft donor cells, obtained 360 days after TCRalphabeta/CD19-depleted stem cell transplant. These receptors all come from a boy under two years old who had a stem cell transplant for Wiskott-Aldrich syndrome, so the T cells may come from the graft donor.

V and J are TRBV6-5 and TRBJ1-5; the D gene is possibly TRBD1 (5 bases). V dropped 7 bases and J dropped 5 bases, with 15 bases sitting between them. In germline, CDR1 is MNHEY, CDR2 SVGAGI. The CDR3 runs 14 residues. CDR3 sequence (DNA): TGTGCCAGCATTCACTCGTGGGGGTATCAGCCCCAGCATTTT. Translating it yields CASIHSWGYQPQHF.

This chain joins TRBV20-1 and TRBJ1-2, with TRBD1 identical over 7 bases. After removal of 4 bases from V and 2 bases from J, the junction contained 1 base not matched to a gene. The V gene's germline CDR1 is DFQATT and CDR2 SNEGSKA (reference sequence). The CDR3 totals 12 residues. The CDR3 region has the DNA TGCAGTGCTATGACAGGGAACTATGGCTACACCTTC. Its protein product is CSAMTGNYGYTF.

The table lists this clonotype with a few counts. The chain couples TRBV6-5 to TRBJ2-7; 7 positions match TRBD1. Per the germline V gene, CDR1 is MNHEY and CDR2 is SVGAGI. The CDR3 is made up of 15 amino acids. J was trimmed by 3 bases and V by 2 bases; bases with no gene match: 7. CDR3 sequence: CASSYTWTGRYEQYF. The DNA for the CDR3 is TGTGCCAGCAGTTACACTTGGACAGGCCGCTACGAGCAGTACTTC.

V and J are TRBV29-1 and TRBJ1-4; D unresolved. CDR1 and CDR2 from the germline V gene are SQVTM and ANQGSEA. Trimming left V 0 bases short and J 7 bases short, with 0 bases between. This CDR3 is 10 amino acids long. The DNA of the CDR3 is TGCAGCGTTGAAGATGAAAAACTGTTTTTT. It codes for CSVEDEKLFF.

This clonotype was seen more than once but under ten times. CDR3 in amino acids: CASSLWGAGALTGELFF. The CDR3 DNA follows: TGCGCCAGCAGCTTGTGGGGAGCGGGAGCCCTTACCGGGGAGCTGTTTTTT. J is TRBJ2-2 and V is TRBV5-1; 8 bases match TRBD2. The CDR3 spans 17 residues. CDR1 is SGHRS, CDR2 YFSETQ, per germline. Trimming cost V 1 base and J 5 bases; bases outside gene matches: 10.

The table lists this clonotype with a few counts. The CDR3, as DNA: TGCAGTGCCTCTCGACTTTTGTTAGCCAAAAACATTCAGTACTTC. Translation gives CSASRLLLAKNIQYF. The rearrangement uses TRBV20-1 and TRBJ2-4; D ambiguous. CDR3 length: 15 amino acids. Trimming left V 6 bases short and J 0 bases short, with 15 bases between. The germline gives CDR1 DFQATT, CDR2 SNEGSKA (reference sequence).

This chain uses TRBV5-1 with TRBJ2-2; the match to TRBD1 covers 7 bases. Germline trimming cut 4 bases from V and 0 bases from J; bases unmatched to any gene: 3. Germline loops: CDR1 SGHRS, CDR2 YFSETQ. This CDR3 has 15 residues. CDR3 DNA: TGCGCCAGCAGCCGGGACAGCTCGAACACCGGGGAGCTGTTTTTT. Protein: CASSRDSSNTGELFF. The whole variable domain, remainder taken from reference TRBV5-1 and TRBJ2-2, is KAGVTQTPRYLIKTRGQQVTLSCSPISGHRSVSWYQQTPGQGLQFLFEYFSETQRNKGNFPGRFSGRQFSNSRSEMNVSTLELGDSALYLCASSRDSSNTGELFFGEGSRLTVL.

This clonotype has a handful of counts. V and J are TRBV12-3 or TRBV12-4 and TRBJ2-7, with 8 nucleotides matching TRBD2. The CDR3 extends over 15 amino acids. V gave up 6 bases and J gave up 4 bases; unmatched junction bases: 11. The chain's CDR3 is CASSLGLDASYEQYF. CDR3 bases: TGTGCCAGCAGCCTGGGACTAGATGCGAGTTACGAGCAGTACTTC.

The chain is built from TRBV10-3 and TRBJ1-3, with D tentatively TRBD1 (5 bases). The V end was cut by 7 bases, the J end by 0 bases, with 19 bases between. The CDR3 sequence is 17 residues long. The germline V gene has CDR1 ENHRY and CDR2 SYGVKD. The CDR3 bases are TGTGCCATCAAGACCGGGGACCCAGGGTCCTCTGGAAACACCATATATTTT. It yields the protein CAIKTGDPGSSGNTIYF.

The rearrangement uses TRBV19 and TRBJ1-1; D call uncertain. Per germline, CDR1 LNHDA and CDR2 SQIVND (reference sequence). The CDR3 sequence is 14 residues long. Trimming left V 3 bases short and J 0 bases short, with 8 bases between. The CDR3 spells CASSISSMNTEAFF. In nucleotides, the CDR3 is TGTGCCAGTAGTATCAGCAGCATGAACACTGAAGCTTTCTTT.

This clonotype was observed a few times. This sequence joins TRBV12-3 or TRBV12-4 and TRBJ2-1; 7 bases line up with TRBD2. J was trimmed by 8 bases and V by 3 bases; bases with no gene match: 10. This CDR3 contains 15 residues. CDR3 in amino acids: CASSFQRDPPHEQFF. Here the CDR3 DNA reads TGTGCCAGCAGTTTCCAGCGGGACCCCCCACATGAGCAGTTCTTC.

The V call is TRBV21-1, the J call TRBJ1-2. TRBV21-1 is a documented pseudogene. The CDR3 sequence is 12 residues long. CDR3: CASTPAFYGYTF. The CDR3 nucleotides are TGTGCCAGCACCCCAGCCTTCTATGGCTACACCTTC.

In this sample, this clonotype turned up a few times. CDR3 sequence: CSARLAGGRGETQYF. CDR3 coding DNA: TGCAGTGCTAGATTGGCGGGAGGTCGAGGGGAGACCCAGTACTTC. The chain carries TRBV20-1 and TRBJ2-5; 8 positions match TRBD2. The germline V gene encodes CDR1 DFQATT and CDR2 SNEGSKA (reference sequence). V shed 2 bases and J 5 bases; nucleotides not matched to a gene: 10. This CDR3 comprises 15 residues.

This sequence joins TRBV7-2 and TRBJ2-5; TRBD2 is a possible D gene (5 bases). The CDR3 is made up of 16 amino acids. Germline V gives CDR1 SGHTA, CDR2 FQGNSA. Between the trimmed V and J ends, which lost 4 bases and 3 bases, there was a span of 18 bases. The CDR3 spells CASSYPPGGSKETQYF. The CDR3 region has the DNA TGTGCCAGCAGCTACCCCCCGGGTGGGAGTAAAGAGACCCAGTACTTC.

In this sample, this clonotype turned up once. The chain links TRBV6-1 to TRBJ1-3; perhaps TRBD1 as D (5 bases). The CDR3 consists of 16 residues. V was cut by 6 bases and J by 0 bases, with 15 bases left in between. CDR1 MNHNS and CDR2 SASEGT come from the germline V gene. CDR3 DNA: TGTGCCAGCAGCGGGACCGAGCCATTCTCTGGAAACACCATATATTTT. It specifies CASSGTEPFSGNTIYF.

This clonotype was counted ten times or more. The V gene is TRBV7-2, the J gene TRBJ2-7, with TRBD2 matching 12 bases. Germline V gene sequence: CDR1 SGHTA, CDR2 FQGNSA. J lost 6 bases, V lost 3 bases, and 6 bases had no gene match. The CDR3 extends over 15 amino acids. The CDR3 sequence: CASSLTSGRVGEQYF. The CDR3 bases are TGTGCCAGCAGCTTGACTAGCGGGAGAGTTGGCGAGCAGTACTTC. Supplemented by reference TRBV7-2 and TRBJ2-7, the full variable domain reads GAGVSQSPSNKVTEKGKDVELRCDPISGHTALYWYRQSLGQGLEFLIYFQGNSAPDKSGLPSDRFSAERTGGSVSTLTIQRTQQEDSAVYLCASSLTSGRVGEQYFGPGTRLTVT.

The chain uses TRBV9 and TRBJ2-1, with D perhaps matching TRBD2 (5 bases). The CDR3 consists of 12 residues. Germline V gives CDR1 SGDLS, CDR2 YYNGEE. Trimming shortened V by 0 bases and J by 9 bases, and 7 bases separated the two germline ends. For the CDR3, the DNA is TGTGCCAGCAGCGTAGGCGAGGGTGAGCAGTTCTTC. Residues: CASSVGEGEQFF.

The chain employs TRBV18 and TRBJ2-1, with TRBD2 matching 10 bases. The CDR3 runs 21 residues. V dropped 3 bases and J dropped 6; count of bases not matched to a gene: 23. Germline V gives CDR1 KGHSH, CDR2 LQKENI. CDR3: CASSPLDHGLAVWLRPNEQFF. For the CDR3, the DNA is TGTGCCAGCTCACCTTTAGACCACGGACTAGCGGTGTGGTTAAGGCCCAATGAGCAGTTCTTC. The full variable domain, its missing parts supplied by reference TRBV18 and TRBJ2-1, is NAGVMQNPRHLVRRRGQEARLRCSPMKGHSHVYWYRQLPEEGLKFMVYLQKENIIDESGMPKERFSAEFPKEGPSILRIQQVVRGDSAAYFCASSPLDHGLAVWLRPNEQFFGPGTRLTVL.

A single count supports this clonotype. The genes are TRBV5-3 and TRBJ2-3; tentatively, D is TRBD2 (5 bases). TRBV5-3 is an open reading frame whose function is uncertain. The CDR3 totals 16 residues. V was trimmed by 8 bases and J by 0 bases, leaving 19 bases between them. The CDR3 DNA is TGTGCCAGGGGCCTGGAGGTCCCCTTTAGCACAGATACGCAGTATTTT. Protein product: CARGLEVPFSTDTQYF.

The sample holds a few counts of this clonotype. The chain recombines TRBV7-9 with TRBJ2-7; a possible D gene is TRBD1 (6 bases). Germline V CDR1 and CDR2: SEHNR, FQNEAQ (reference sequence). Trimming cost V 4 bases and J 2 bases, with 12 bases left between them. The CDR3 runs 14 residues. CDR3 sequence: CASSSTGLTYEQYF. The CDR3 coding sequence is TGTGCCAGCAGCTCGACAGGTTTAACCTACGAGCAGTACTTC.

V usage is TRBV4-1 and J usage is TRBJ1-1; D gene unclear. The V end lost 3 bases, the J end lost 1 base, and 9 bases lay between the germline ends. This CDR3 is built from 14 residues. Per germline, CDR1 MGHRA and CDR2 YSYEKL. The CDR3 loop is CASSHSIENTEAFF. CDR3 coding DNA: TGCGCCAGCAGCCATTCCATCGAGAACACTGAAGCTTTCTTT.

The chain couples TRBV6-2 or TRBV6-3 to TRBJ2-2, with unresolved D. CDR1 MNHEY and CDR2 SVGEGT come from the germline V gene. CDR3 length equals 12 residues. V gave up 2 bases and J gave up 6 bases, with 4 bases separating them. The CDR3, as DNA: TGTGCCAGCAGTTACCTACCCGGGGAGCTGTTTTTT. Translated: CASSYLPGELFF.

This clonotype has more than one count but fewer than ten. The chain links TRBV7-2 to TRBJ2-1; no firm D call. The CDR3 has 12 amino acids. V was pared by 1 base and J by 13 bases, with 11 bases between. The germline V gene encodes CDR1 SGHTA and CDR2 FQGNSA. Here the CDR3 DNA reads TGTGCCAGCAGCTTAGGTGATCGAACCCAGTTCTTC. Protein product: CASSLGDRTQFF.

The chain links TRBV9 to TRBJ2-7, with D uncertain. CDR3 length: 14 residues. V gave up 0 bases and J gave up 3 bases, with 10 bases separating them. Germline CDR1 SGDLS, CDR2 YYNGEE. In nucleotides, the CDR3 is TGTGCCAGCAGCGTAGGCACTTTAAGCTACGAGCAGTACTTC. This encodes CASSVGTLSYEQYF.

In this sample, this clonotype turned up a few times. The genes are TRBV11-2 and TRBJ2-6; D is undetermined. Trimming cost V 1 base and J 0 bases, with 16 bases left between them. Per germline, CDR1 SGHAT and CDR2 FQNNGV. CDR3 length: 19 residues. This CDR3 reads CASSLVTAATLSGANVLTF. The CDR3 region has the DNA TGTGCCAGCAGCTTAGTTACAGCCGCGACTCTCTCTGGGGCCAACGTCCTGACTTTC.

The chain recombines TRBV11-2 with TRBJ2-2, with 10 bases matching TRBD2. The germline V gene encodes CDR1 SGHAT and CDR2 FQNNGV. Trimming cost V 3 bases and J 4 bases; bases outside gene matches: 14. This CDR3 is 19 amino acids long. The CDR3 protein is CASSFKPLASGGATGELFF. For the CDR3, the DNA is TGTGCCAGCAGCTTCAAGCCCCTCGCCAGCGGGGGGGCCACCGGGGAGCTGTTTTTT.

The chain uses TRBV2 and TRBJ2-4, with 8 bases fitting TRBD1. From germline, CDR1 is SNHLY and CDR2 FYNNEI. This CDR3 has 18 amino acids. The ends lost 6 bases at V and 2 bases at J; junction bases unmatched: 15. The CDR3 bases are TGTGCCAGCAGCCCCCAAGACAGGGGAGAGAGGACCAAAAACATTCAGTACTTC. Its translation is CASSPQDRGERTKNIQYF.

In this sample, this clonotype turned up a few times. This chain links TRBV20-1 with TRBJ2-3; D gene uncertain. V shed 5 bases and J shed 6 bases, with 21 bases lying between them. CDR1 DFQATT and CDR2 SNEGSKA come from the germline V gene (reference sequence). This CDR3 comprises 15 residues. DNA of the CDR3: TGCAGTGCTGTTGCCTACGGCCCCCTCTTGGATACGCAGTATTTT. Encoded protein: CSAVAYGPLLDTQYF.

J is TRBJ2-2 and V is TRBV10-1; the match to TRBD2 covers 9 bases. Germline assignment: CDR1 WNHNN and CDR2 SYGVQD (reference sequence). There are 16 residues in the CDR3. The V segment lost 5 bases and the J segment 5 bases; nucleotides outside the gene matches: 9. CDR3 protein: CASSNLRTSVTGELFF. CDR3 in DNA: TGCGCCAGCAGTAATCTCCGGACTAGCGTGACCGGGGAGCTGTTTTTT.

The chain combines TRBV29-1 with TRBJ2-7, with 7 bases matching TRBD1. Germline loops: CDR1 SQVTM, CDR2 ANQGSEA. The V segment lost 5 bases and the J segment 4 bases; nucleotides outside the gene matches: 11. This CDR3 spans 14 amino acids. CDR3 sequence (DNA): TGCAGCGTTACGACCGGACAGGCCGGTTACGAGCAGTACTTC. Encoded protein: CSVTTGQAGYEQYF.